These T cell receptor beta chains were read from a single sample in a study of Graves' ophthalmopathy and Graves' hyperthyroidism. In TCRdb, the multiplex PCR reads were re-called with MiXCR into one record per CDR3 protein. The sample carries 650,000 to 800,000 distinct CDR3 sequences, about two fifths recorded once. Input material: peripheral blood. Receptors originate from an adult man with Graves' ophthalmopathy. CDR3s include the opening cysteine and the closing phenylalanine or tryptophan. The D gene is left open where the match is weak. Part of the rows lack a size; the others show once, few, many or a class for expanded clones.

v_gene	d_gene	j_gene	abundance	CDR3aa	CDR3nt
TRBV7-2	-	TRBJ2-3	-	CASSLGGGTTDTQYF	TGTGCCAGCAGCTTAGGTGGCGGGACCACAGATACGCAGTATTTT
TRBV12-3/TRBV12-4	TRBD1	TRBJ2-5	-	CASRRTGIGETQYF	TGTGCCAGCAGACGGACAGGGATCGGAGAGACCCAGTACTTC
TRBV5-5	TRBD1	TRBJ2-5	many	CASSFRTGERETQYF	TGTGCCAGCAGCTTCCGGACAGGGGAACGAGAGACCCAGTACTTC
TRBV20-1	TRBD2	TRBJ2-5	many	CSAGASGDVETQYF	TGCAGTGCTGGAGCTAGCGGGGATGTCGAGACCCAGTACTTC
TRBV12-3/TRBV12-4	TRBD1	TRBJ1-2	-	CASSFPGTGAYGYTF	TGTGCCAGCAGTTTTCCCGGGACAGGGGCTTATGGCTACACCTTC
TRBV5-6	-	TRBJ2-7	-	CASSLLRHYEQYF	TGTGCCAGCAGCTTGCTGCGCCACTACGAGCAGTACTTC
TRBV20-1	TRBD2	TRBJ2-3	-	CSASDTSGGRADTQYF	TGCAGTGCTAGCGACACTAGCGGGGGGCGGGCAGATACGCAGTATTTT
TRBV20-1	-	TRBJ1-2	many	CSARPGHTNYGYTF	TGCAGTGCTAGACCGGGACACACCAACTATGGCTACACCTTC
TRBV5-5	-	TRBJ2-7	few	CASSLPGVEQYF	TGTGCCAGCAGCTTGCCGGGGGTCGAGCAGTACTTC
TRBV25-1	TRBD1	TRBJ1-6	-	CASGSGTGVGNSPLHF	TGTGCCAGTGGGTCCGGGACAGGGGTAGGAAATTCACCCCTCCACTTT
TRBV10-3	TRBD1	TRBJ2-6	once	CAISKGQGASGANVLTF	TGTGCCATCAGTAAAGGACAGGGGGCTTCTGGGGCCAACGTCCTGACTTTC
TRBV9	-	TRBJ2-7	few	CASREVHEQYF	TGTGCCAGCAGGGAAGTCCACGAGCAGTACTTC
TRBV27	-	TRBJ1-1	-	CASSHRNFMNTEAFF	TGTGCCAGCAGTCACAGAAATTTCATGAACACTGAAGCTTTCTTT
TRBV6-5	-	TRBJ1-2	once	CASRSIRGGYGYTF	TGTGCCAGCAGAAGCATCAGGGGTGGCTATGGCTACACCTTC
TRBV20-1	-	TRBJ2-7	many	CKGRYEQYF	TGCAAGGGGAGGTACGAGCAGTACTTC
TRBV5-1	-	TRBJ1-2	many	CASSSLDRKGGYTF	TGCGCCAGCAGCTCCCTCGACAGGAAGGGTGGCTACACCTTC
TRBV20-1	TRBD1	TRBJ1-1	many	CSARDSAANADRAEAFF	TGCAGTGCTAGAGATTCTGCAGCCAATGCCGACAGGGCTGAAGCTTTCTTT
TRBV20-1	TRBD1	TRBJ1-6	-	CSAPNRDRDGNNSPLHF	TGCAGTGCTCCCAATCGGGACAGGGACGGGAATAATTCACCCCTCCACTTT
TRBV19	-	TRBJ2-7	few	CAALRDLYYEQYF	TGTGCCGCCCTCCGGGACCTCTATTACGAGCAGTACTTC
TRBV5-1	-	TRBJ1-1	-	CASSLGVRGAFF	TGCGCCAGCAGCTTGGGGGTGAGGGGAGCTTTCTTT
TRBV20-1	-	TRBJ1-4	few	CSAIRGWGLTNEKLFF	TGCAGTGCTATTAGGGGGTGGGGCCTCACTAATGAAAAACTGTTTTTT
TRBV20-1	TRBD2	TRBJ2-2	few	CSARKRGGYTGELFF	TGCAGTGCTAGAAAGCGGGGGGGCTACACCGGGGAGCTGTTTTTT
TRBV24-1	-	TRBJ1-5	many	CATSEGQGRFSQHF	TGTGCCACCAGTGAGGGGCAGGGACGTTTTTCCCAGCATTTT
TRBV12-3/TRBV12-4	-	TRBJ1-2	many	CASSLRGPGYTF	TGTGCCAGCAGTTTGCGGGGCCCTGGCTACACCTTC
TRBV7-9	-	TRBJ2-5	many	CASSSLRLGTQYF	TGTGCCAGCAGCTCTCTTAGGCTGGGGACCCAGTACTTC
TRBV19	-	TRBJ2-5	-	CASSKMIGEETQYF	TGTGCCAGTAGTAAAATGATAGGGGAAGAGACCCAGTACTTC
TRBV10-3	-	TRBJ2-2	few	CASSGLTANTGELFF	TGTGCCAGCAGTGGATTGACAGCGAACACCGGGGAGCTGTTTTTT
TRBV7-9	-	TRBJ1-5	many	CASSPGGGIYQPQHF	TGTGCCAGCAGCCCCGGGGGGGGTATTTATCAGCCCCAGCATTTT
TRBV20-1	TRBD1	TRBJ2-5	many	CSARSLGGRRETQYF	TGCAGTGCTAGATCCCTAGGGGGCAGGAGGGAGACCCAGTACTTC
TRBV2	-	TRBJ2-5	many	CASSDVLRETQYF	TGTGCCAGCAGTGACGTTCTCAGGGAGACCCAGTACTTC
TRBV20-1	TRBD2	TRBJ2-7	-	CSARDQGTSGTPSYEQYF	TGCAGTGCTAGAGATCAAGGTACTAGCGGGACACCATCCTACGAGCAGTACTTC
TRBV5-1	TRBD1	TRBJ1-2	once	CASSLGRGSFLAFSYTF	TGCGCCAGCAGCTTAGGCAGGGGGTCCTTCCTTGCTTTCAGCTACACCTTC
TRBV20-1	-	TRBJ2-2	many	CSATSGVNTGELFF	TGCAGTGCTACGAGCGGAGTGAACACCGGGGAGCTGTTTTTT
TRBV24-1	TRBD1	TRBJ1-5	many	CATSDSEQGPRPQHF	TGTGCCACCAGTGATTCCGAACAGGGGCCTCGGCCCCAGCATTTT
TRBV10-3	TRBD1	TRBJ1-1	many	CAISQADRAGTEAFF	TGTGCCATCAGTCAAGCGGACAGGGCGGGCACTGAAGCTTTCTTT
TRBV7-9	TRBD1	TRBJ2-7	-	CASSLGDRGKGSYEQYF	TGTGCCAGCAGCTTAGGGGACAGGGGAAAGGGGTCCTACGAGCAGTACTTC
TRBV19	-	TRBJ1-5	many	CASKFVGQPQHF	TGTGCCAGTAAATTCGTGGGTCAGCCCCAGCATTTT
TRBV19	-	TRBJ1-1	many	CASTPHSVGPEAFF	TGTGCCAGTACTCCTCATAGCGTTGGTCCTGAAGCTTTCTTT
TRBV15	-	TRBJ1-1	-	CATSSRGQNTEAFF	TGTGCCACCAGCAGCCGGGGACAGAACACTGAAGCTTTCTTT
TRBV20-1	TRBD1	TRBJ1-2	many	CSATRQGGGYTF	TGCAGTGCTACGAGACAGGGGGGTGGCTACACCTTC
TRBV12-3/TRBV12-4	-	TRBJ2-7	-	CASSFHLRLGSTYEQYF	TGTGCCAGCAGTTTTCATTTAAGGTTAGGAAGTACCTACGAGCAGTACTTC
TRBV12-3/TRBV12-4	-	TRBJ1-2	-	CASQLNIGAGAYEYGYTF	TGTGCCAGTCAGCTTAATATAGGGGCAGGGGCCTACGAATATGGCTACACCTTC
TRBV6-2/TRBV6-3	-	TRBJ2-5	few	CASSQGVQKRETQYF	TGTGCCAGCAGCCAAGGGGTCCAAAAGAGGGAGACCCAGTACTTC
TRBV6-5	-	TRBJ2-2	few	CASSYAITGELFF	TGTGCCAGCAGTTACGCGATAACCGGGGAGCTGTTTTTT
TRBV29-1	TRBD2	TRBJ2-5	many	CSVEPGGQETQYF	TGCAGCGTTGAACCGGGAGGGCAAGAGACCCAGTACTTC
TRBV7-2	-	TRBJ2-5	many	CASSSLRATQETQYF	TGTGCCAGCAGCTCGCTTAGAGCCACCCAAGAGACCCAGTACTTC
TRBV24-1	-	TRBJ1-2	-	CATSKGLGYGYTF	TGTGCCACCAGTAAGGGCCTGGGGTATGGCTACACCTTC
TRBV9	-	TRBJ1-2	once	CASSLGAPSGYTF	TGTGCCAGCAGCTTGGGGGCCCCCTCGGGCTACACCTTC
TRBV10-3	TRBD1	TRBJ1-6	-	CAISTDRANSPLHF	TGTGCCATCAGCACCGACAGGGCGAATTCACCCCTCCACTTT